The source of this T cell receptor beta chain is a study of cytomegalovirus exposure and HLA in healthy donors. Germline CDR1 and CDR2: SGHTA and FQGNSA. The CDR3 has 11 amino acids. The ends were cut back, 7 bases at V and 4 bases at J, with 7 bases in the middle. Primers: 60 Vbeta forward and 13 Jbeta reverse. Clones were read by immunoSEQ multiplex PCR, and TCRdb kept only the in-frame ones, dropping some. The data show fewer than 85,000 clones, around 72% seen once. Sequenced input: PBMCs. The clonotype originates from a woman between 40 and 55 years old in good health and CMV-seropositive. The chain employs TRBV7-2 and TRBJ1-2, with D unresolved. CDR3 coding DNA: TGTGCCAGCACCAACAGCTATGGCTACACCTTC. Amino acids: CASTNSYGYTF.